This TCR beta chain was profiled in a study of OX40 agonist ivuxolimab in advanced cancers. Overall study context: Dose-escalation patients' cancers were hepatocellular carcinoma, melanoma, renal cell or head and neck cancer.

Patients were ineligible given autoimmune disease history or systemic immunosuppression. The germline V gene encodes CDR1 SEHNR and CDR2 FQNEAQ (reference sequence). The CDR3 is made up of 15 amino acids. The V and J ends lost 2 bases and 0 bases respectively, with 10 bases between them. Profiled with immunoSEQ multiplex PCR; TCRdb holds only in-frame clones, not every one. The sample shows roughly 19,000 clones, more than 65% of them seen only once. The starting material was CD4+ or CD8+ T cells sorted from blood, obtained in a trial of the OX40 agonist ivuxolimab. The chain recombines TRBV7-9 with TRBJ1-1, with D unclear. The sequence came from an adult with an advanced solid tumor such as melanoma, head and neck, liver or kidney cancer. The CDR3 is CASSLIGSLNTEAFF. Here the CDR3 DNA reads TGTGCCAGCAGCTTAATCGGCAGCCTGAACACTGAAGCTTTCTTT.